A selection of T cell receptor beta chains follows, all from one sample in a study of blood T cell repertoires in COVID-19. Generated by immunoSEQ multiplex PCR, the TCRdb table keeps only in-frame clones and is missing some. The table shows over 120,000 clones, with around 90% occurring only once. The sequenced material came from peripheral blood. The receptor set was obtained from a human donor in a cohort sampled during active COVID-19. Both conserved end residues are part of each CDR3. Fields, in order: J gene, clone size, D gene, V gene, CDR3 protein, CDR3 DNA. D genes are given only for firm matches. Clone size is given for some rows only: seen once, a few or many times, or a class if the clone is expanded.

J gene: TRBJ1-4; clone size: -; D gene: TRBD1; V gene: TRBV5-8; CDR3 protein: CASRPTGGAREKLFF; CDR3 DNA: TGTGCCAGCAGACCCACAGGGGGCGCGAGGGAAAAACTGTTTTTT
J gene: TRBJ2-3; clone size: -; D gene: -; V gene: TRBV6-6; CDR3 protein: CASSPRDRGADTQYF; CDR3 DNA: TGTGCCAGCAGCCCACGCGACAGAGGCGCAGATACGCAGTATTTT
J gene: TRBJ2-2; clone size: -; D gene: TRBD2; V gene: TRBV5-1; CDR3 protein: CASSSAGGARTGELFF; CDR3 DNA: TGCGCCAGCAGCTCAGCCGGGGGGGCGCGGACCGGGGAGCTGTTTTTT
J gene: TRBJ2-5; clone size: -; D gene: TRBD1; V gene: TRBV5-4; CDR3 protein: CASSSDRGFTETQYF; CDR3 DNA: TGTGCCAGCAGCTCGGACAGGGGGTTTACGGAGACCCAGTACTTC
J gene: TRBJ1-2; clone size: -; D gene: -; V gene: TRBV5-6; CDR3 protein: CASNLGQRYGYTF; CDR3 DNA: TGTGCCAGCAACCTAGGACAACGCTATGGCTACACCTTC
J gene: TRBJ1-1; clone size: -; D gene: TRBD1; V gene: TRBV27; CDR3 protein: CASRFTGGRTEAFF; CDR3 DNA: TGTGCCAGCAGATTTACAGGGGGCCGTACTGAAGCTTTCTTT
J gene: TRBJ2-7; clone size: -; D gene: TRBD2; V gene: TRBV28; CDR3 protein: CASRAGRRRRYEQYF; CDR3 DNA: TGTGCCAGCAGGGCCGGGAGGAGGAGGCGATACGAGCAGTACTTC
J gene: TRBJ1-6; clone size: -; D gene: -; V gene: TRBV11-2; CDR3 protein: CASSLPQGHSPLHF; CDR3 DNA: TGTGCCAGCAGCTTACCGCAGGGCCATTCACCCCTCCACTTT
J gene: TRBJ2-2; clone size: once; D gene: TRBD2; V gene: TRBV2; CDR3 protein: CAIDGLAAGELFF; CDR3 DNA: TGTGCCATAGATGGACTAGCGGCCGGGGAGCTGTTTTTT
J gene: TRBJ2-3; clone size: -; D gene: TRBD2; V gene: TRBV5-8; CDR3 protein: CASSLALAGGLTDTQYF; CDR3 DNA: TGTGCCAGCAGCTTGGCCCTAGCGGGGGGTCTAACAGATACGCAGTATTTT
J gene: TRBJ2-1; clone size: -; D gene: TRBD1; V gene: TRBV11-3; CDR3 protein: CASSFNQGAYNEQFF; CDR3 DNA: TGTGCCAGCAGCTTCAACCAGGGGGCCTACAATGAGCAGTTCTTC
J gene: TRBJ1-1; clone size: -; D gene: -; V gene: TRBV16; CDR3 protein: CASSPREGAEAFF; CDR3 DNA: TGTGCCAGCAGCCCCCGCGAGGGGGCTGAAGCTTTCTTT
J gene: TRBJ2-7; clone size: -; D gene: -; V gene: TRBV6-5; CDR3 protein: CASSYSKVGGMNEQYF; CDR3 DNA: TGTGCCAGCAGTTACTCGAAAGTTGGGGGCATGAACGAGCAGTACTTC
J gene: TRBJ1-1; clone size: -; D gene: -; V gene: TRBV27; CDR3 protein: CASSLSPTRGTEAFF; CDR3 DNA: TGTGCCAGCAGTTTATCCCCCACTCGGGGCACTGAAGCTTTCTTT
J gene: TRBJ1-6; clone size: -; D gene: TRBD1; V gene: TRBV4-3; CDR3 protein: CASSLRTGGWSPLHF; CDR3 DNA: TGCGCCAGCAGCCTCAGAACAGGGGGCTGGTCACCCCTCCACTTT
J gene: TRBJ2-7; clone size: -; D gene: TRBD2; V gene: TRBV4-1; CDR3 protein: CASSLGRTSGANYEQYF; CDR3 DNA: TGCGCCAGCAGCCTTGGGAGAACTAGCGGGGCAAACTACGAGCAGTACTTC
J gene: TRBJ1-2; clone size: -; D gene: -; V gene: TRBV16; CDR3 protein: CASSAPSRGYYGYTF; CDR3 DNA: TGTGCCAGCAGCGCCCCGAGCAGGGGCTACTATGGCTACACCTTC
J gene: TRBJ2-3; clone size: -; D gene: TRBD2; V gene: TRBV5-4; CDR3 protein: CASSRRRTSGVDTQYF; CDR3 DNA: TGTGCCAGCAGCAGGCGGCGAACTAGCGGGGTAGATACGCAGTATTTT
J gene: TRBJ1-5; clone size: few; D gene: -; V gene: TRBV10-3; CDR3 protein: CAISESSGGASNQPQHF; CDR3 DNA: TGTGCCATCAGTGAGTCATCGGGGGGCGCGAGCAATCAGCCCCAGCATTTT
J gene: TRBJ1-1; clone size: -; D gene: -; V gene: TRBV29-1; CDR3 protein: CSGADGAPNTEAFF; CDR3 DNA: TGCAGCGGTGCCGATGGGGCGCCAAACACTGAAGCTTTCTTT
J gene: TRBJ1-1; clone size: -; D gene: TRBD1; V gene: TRBV11-2; CDR3 protein: CASSLGTGSVTEAFF; CDR3 DNA: TGTGCCAGCAGCCTAGGGACAGGGTCGGTCACTGAAGCTTTCTTT
J gene: TRBJ1-1; clone size: -; D gene: -; V gene: TRBV27; CDR3 protein: CASSPFGNLNTEAFF; CDR3 DNA: TGTGCCAGCAGTCCGTTTGGCAACCTGAACACTGAAGCTTTCTTT
J gene: TRBJ1-6; clone size: -; D gene: -; V gene: TRBV29-1; CDR3 protein: CSVGKGRNSPLHF; CDR3 DNA: TGCAGCGTTGGTAAGGGGCGAAATTCACCCCTCCACTTT
J gene: TRBJ1-3; clone size: once; D gene: -; V gene: TRBV30; CDR3 protein: CAWSVGTGNTIYF; CDR3 DNA: TGTGCCTGGAGTGTGGGCACTGGAAACACCATATATTTT
J gene: TRBJ2-3; clone size: -; D gene: TRBD1; V gene: TRBV19; CDR3 protein: CASSPRQGGTDTQYF; CDR3 DNA: TGTGCCAGTAGTCCCCGACAGGGGGGCACAGATACGCAGTATTTT
J gene: TRBJ1-5; clone size: -; D gene: -; V gene: TRBV4-1; CDR3 protein: CASSQGRGVEPQHF; CDR3 DNA: TGCGCCAGCAGCCAAGGCCGGGGGGTTGAGCCCCAGCATTTT
J gene: TRBJ2-5; clone size: -; D gene: -; V gene: TRBV19; CDR3 protein: CASSIDGEETQYF; CDR3 DNA: TGTGCCAGTAGTATAGACGGGGAAGAGACCCAGTACTTC
J gene: TRBJ1-2; clone size: -; D gene: -; V gene: TRBV10-3; CDR3 protein: CAISESMSTGDGYTF; CDR3 DNA: TGTGCCATCAGTGAGTCGATGTCGACAGGCGATGGCTACACCTTC
J gene: TRBJ2-7; clone size: -; D gene: -; V gene: TRBV2; CDR3 protein: CASTMGRYEQYF; CDR3 DNA: TGTGCCAGCACGATGGGCCGCTACGAGCAGTACTTC
J gene: TRBJ1-6; clone size: once; D gene: TRBD1; V gene: TRBV28; CDR3 protein: CASSLPLTGGNSPLHF; CDR3 DNA: TGTGCCAGCAGTTTACCCTTGACAGGGGGTAATTCACCCCTCCACTTT
J gene: TRBJ2-2; clone size: -; D gene: -; V gene: TRBV7-2; CDR3 protein: CASSSGPLQNTGELFF; CDR3 DNA: TGTGCCAGCAGCTCAGGGCCCCTACAGAACACCGGGGAGCTGTTTTTT
J gene: TRBJ2-5; clone size: -; D gene: TRBD2; V gene: TRBV6-5; CDR3 protein: CASSPGLADIETQYF; CDR3 DNA: TGTGCCAGCAGTCCCGGACTAGCGGATATAGAGACCCAGTACTTC
J gene: TRBJ1-2; clone size: -; D gene: TRBD1; V gene: TRBV5-4; CDR3 protein: CASSLGETGSLGYTF; CDR3 DNA: TGTGCCAGCAGCTTAGGAGAGACAGGGTCTCTAGGCTACACCTTC
J gene: TRBJ2-7; clone size: -; D gene: TRBD2; V gene: TRBV6-1; CDR3 protein: CASSESRLAGTYEQYF; CDR3 DNA: TGTGCCAGCAGTGAATCACGACTAGCAGGAACCTACGAGCAGTACTTC
J gene: TRBJ2-1; clone size: once; D gene: -; V gene: TRBV6-1; CDR3 protein: CASSELGYRGGNEQFF; CDR3 DNA: TGTGCCAGCAGTGAACTGGGATACCGAGGAGGCAATGAGCAGTTCTTC
J gene: TRBJ1-1; clone size: -; D gene: -; V gene: TRBV5-1; CDR3 protein: CASSFQGHLNTEAFF; CDR3 DNA: TGCGCCAGCAGCTTTCAGGGACATCTGAACACTGAAGCTTTCTTT
J gene: TRBJ2-5; clone size: -; D gene: -; V gene: TRBV11-1; CDR3 protein: CASTKDKGLIQETQYF; CDR3 DNA: TGTGCCTCTACCAAAGACAAAGGACTGATTCAAGAGACCCAGTACTTC
J gene: TRBJ2-2; clone size: once; D gene: TRBD2; V gene: TRBV6-1; CDR3 protein: CASSEGLAGGYHNTGELFF; CDR3 DNA: TGTGCCAGCAGTGAGGGGCTAGCGGGGGGGTATCACAACACCGGGGAGCTGTTTTTT
J gene: TRBJ2-1; clone size: -; D gene: TRBD2; V gene: TRBV9; CDR3 protein: CASSVASGGAGRISEQFF; CDR3 DNA: TGTGCCAGCAGCGTAGCCAGCGGGGGGGCCGGAAGGATAAGCGAGCAGTTCTTC
J gene: TRBJ2-1; clone size: -; D gene: TRBD2; V gene: TRBV9; CDR3 protein: CASSPRTSGGLSYNEQFF; CDR3 DNA: TGTGCCAGCAGCCCAAGGACTAGCGGGGGTCTCTCCTACAATGAGCAGTTCTTC
J gene: TRBJ1-1; clone size: -; D gene: -; V gene: TRBV5-1; CDR3 protein: CASSLAMSTEAFF; CDR3 DNA: TGCGCCAGCAGCTTGGCGATGAGCACTGAAGCTTTCTTT
J gene: TRBJ2-1; clone size: -; D gene: -; V gene: TRBV7-3; CDR3 protein: CASSLGGSLAANEQFF; CDR3 DNA: TGTGCCAGCAGCTTAGGGGGGTCCTTGGCTGCGAATGAGCAGTTCTTC
J gene: TRBJ2-7; clone size: few; D gene: TRBD1; V gene: TRBV27; CDR3 protein: CASSFIGRGHEQYF; CDR3 DNA: TGTGCCAGCAGTTTCATAGGCAGGGGGCACGAGCAGTACTTC
J gene: TRBJ1-1; clone size: -; D gene: -; V gene: TRBV5-1; CDR3 protein: CASSLLGGTEAFF; CDR3 DNA: TGCGCCAGCAGCTTGCTGGGCGGGACTGAAGCTTTCTTT
J gene: TRBJ1-5; clone size: once; D gene: -; V gene: TRBV6-2/TRBV6-3; CDR3 protein: CASSYLDSRSNQPQHF; CDR3 DNA: TGTGCCAGCAGTTACCTAGACAGTCGTAGCAATCAGCCCCAGCATTTT
J gene: TRBJ2-1; clone size: -; D gene: TRBD2; V gene: TRBV10-1; CDR3 protein: CASSLAGDSYNEQFF; CDR3 DNA: TGCGCCAGCAGTTTAGCGGGAGACTCCTACAATGAGCAGTTCTTC
J gene: TRBJ1-3; clone size: -; D gene: -; V gene: TRBV5-1; CDR3 protein: CASSWTEGNTIYF; CDR3 DNA: TGCGCCAGCAGCTGGACAGAGGGAAACACCATATATTTT
J gene: TRBJ2-7; clone size: -; D gene: -; V gene: TRBV10-3; CDR3 protein: CAINLRDNPYEQYF; CDR3 DNA: TGTGCCATCAACCTCCGGGACAACCCCTACGAGCAGTACTTC
J gene: TRBJ1-3; clone size: -; D gene: TRBD1; V gene: TRBV6-6; CDR3 protein: CASSSYRGRATIYF; CDR3 DNA: TGTGCCAGCAGTTCTTACAGGGGGCGGGCTACCATATATTTT
J gene: TRBJ2-7; clone size: -; D gene: -; V gene: TRBV29-1; CDR3 protein: CSVVRPTALSYEQYF; CDR3 DNA: TGCAGCGTTGTCAGACCGACAGCACTCTCCTACGAGCAGTACTTC
J gene: TRBJ1-3; clone size: -; D gene: -; V gene: TRBV19; CDR3 protein: CATTTGPLGNTIYF; CDR3 DNA: TGTGCCACTACGACAGGACCTCTTGGAAACACCATATATTTT
J gene: TRBJ2-7; clone size: -; D gene: TRBD1; V gene: TRBV3-1/TRBV3-2; CDR3 protein: CASSSVYGTGYEQYF; CDR3 DNA: TGTGCCAGCAGTTCTGTATATGGGACAGGCTACGAGCAGTACTTC
J gene: TRBJ2-3; clone size: -; D gene: TRBD2; V gene: TRBV10-2; CDR3 protein: CASSSGVSTDTQYF; CDR3 DNA: TGCGCCAGCAGTAGCGGGGTCAGTACAGATACGCAGTATTTT
J gene: TRBJ1-3; clone size: once; D gene: -; V gene: TRBV21-1; CDR3 protein: CASSKFGGPGNTIYF; CDR3 DNA: TGTGCCAGCAGCAAGTTCGGGGGGCCGGGAAACACCATATATTTT
J gene: TRBJ2-7; clone size: -; D gene: -; V gene: TRBV21-1; CDR3 protein: CASRTGPGIYEQYF; CDR3 DNA: TGTGCCAGCAGGACAGGGCCTGGGATCTACGAGCAGTACTTC
J gene: TRBJ2-2; clone size: -; D gene: TRBD1; V gene: TRBV11-3; CDR3 protein: CASSLDQGATGELFF; CDR3 DNA: TGTGCCAGCAGCTTAGACCAGGGGGCCACCGGGGAGCTGTTTTTT
J gene: TRBJ2-3; clone size: -; D gene: TRBD2; V gene: TRBV6-2/TRBV6-3; CDR3 protein: CASSFSGARLDTQYF; CDR3 DNA: TGTGCCAGCAGTTTCAGCGGGGCCCGCCTAGATACGCAGTATTTT